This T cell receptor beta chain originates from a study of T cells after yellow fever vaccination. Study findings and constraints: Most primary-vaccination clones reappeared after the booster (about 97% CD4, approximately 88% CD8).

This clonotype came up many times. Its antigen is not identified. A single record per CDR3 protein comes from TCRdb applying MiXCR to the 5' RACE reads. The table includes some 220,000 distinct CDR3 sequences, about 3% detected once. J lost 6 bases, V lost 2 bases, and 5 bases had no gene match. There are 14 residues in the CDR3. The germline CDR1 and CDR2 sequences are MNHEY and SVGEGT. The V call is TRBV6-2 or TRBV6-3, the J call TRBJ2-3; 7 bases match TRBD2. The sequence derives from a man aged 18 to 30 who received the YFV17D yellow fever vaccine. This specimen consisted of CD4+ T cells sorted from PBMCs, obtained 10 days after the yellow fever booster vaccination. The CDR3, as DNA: TGTGCCAGCAGTTACCCCTTACTAGCGGATACGCAGTATTTT. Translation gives CASSYPLLADTQYF.